This TCR beta chain emerged from a study of TIL therapy for anti-PD-1-resistant metastatic lung cancer (dated by TCRdb to 2020 to 2023). Study-wide context: Enrolled patients had a median age of around 49 years (range about 38-80) and a median tumor PD-L1 proportion score of around 5.9%. Most of the cohort had lung adenocarcinoma, including a handful of EGFR-mutant tumors and two ALK-rearranged tumors, and half of the patients were either current or former smokers. Across the cohort, whole-exome sequencing showed a median non-synonymous tumor mutation burden of more than 1.3 mutations per megabase. Clonotypes were tracked across tumor, expanded TIL product and serial blood samples by T cell receptor beta sequencing of tumor and peripheral blood.

Using bias-controlled multiplex PCR with the immunoSEQ v3 hsTCRB kit, the TCR beta CDR3 regions were amplified from genomic DNA. The TCR libraries were sequenced on an Illumina NextSeq 500 to 1.5 million to 2.5 million read pairs for survey level or roughly 5-6.5 million read pairs for deep level. As for the authors' bioinformatics: The immunoSEQ Analyzer software assigned V, D and J genes, filtered out non-productive sequences, and reported clonality. To compare repertoires between infused TIL and blood, productive Simpson clonality was used along with the Morisita overlap index of productive TRB rearrangements. TCRdb retrieved this table from immuneACCESS and kept in-frame rearrangements only. Not all clones are present; in checked studies, unresolved V genes account for under half, and no reason is known for the remainder. For V, J and clone size, that table is used; D and trimming come from the DNA. Recorded for this sample are more than 20,000 clones; over 55% of them occurred a single time. The ten largest account for roughly a sixth of the sample.

The label giving this sample's time point can be read as: pre-treatment sample, taken before nivolumab and TIL therapy. The baseline tumor samples were excised metastases, mostly pleural nodules or supraclavicular lymph nodes, taken from the same resection that was used to grow TIL. Tumors were harvested before any PD-1/PD-L1 blockade; patients then received nivolumab, and those progressing received lymphodepletion, expanded TIL infusion and IL-2. A phase I trial run at two centers enrolled adults with stage 4 NSCLC between late 2017 and 2020. Samples were obtained from a single-arm, open-label phase I trial in which tumor-infiltrating lymphocyte therapy with nivolumab was evaluated in advanced non-small cell lung cancer. Portions of each resected tumor were snap-frozen in liquid nitrogen and stored at -80 °C. Tumor regions of interest were selected on H&E sections by laser-capture macrodissection, were pulverized into about 16 mg aliquots, and were extracted with Qiagen Allprep kits.

Overall study outcomes, separate from this receptor: Clonal turnover during TIL culture was high, and many clones enriched in the product were not detected in the baseline tumor, suggesting clonal contraction instead of faithful expansion. Higher clonality and lower diversity were observed in expanded TIL cultures than in baseline intratumoral T cells (median clonality around 5.7% vs 31%, p < 0.0001). The study protocol defined all tumor marker inferences as exploratory. Because the cohort was highly selected, with more treatment-naive, never-smoker and oncogene-addicted patients than is typical, generalizability is limited.

The junction shows trimming of 6 bases on V and 3 bases on J, plus 14 bases between the germline ends. The CDR3 starts with the cysteine, ends with the phenylalanine, and has 14 residues. Solely the CDR3 DNA is kept, with 42 bases framed from the first base. CDR1 MNHNS and CDR2 SASEGT are derived from the germline V gene. With regard to this clone: The antigen it recognizes is unknown. No per-base quality is available; no much larger clone lies one base away.

Sequenced here: tumor tissue, sampled at baseline. This clonotype originated in a woman aged 30 to 85 with non-small cell lung cancer. The rearrangement combines TRBV6-1 with TRBJ1-1; the D gene cannot be resolved reliably. The nucleotides are TGTGCCAGCAGAGTCAGAAGGAGGGACACTGAAGCTTTCTTT. Its translation reads: CASRVRRRDTEAFF.